Presented here are 8 T cell receptor beta chains from one specimen sequenced in a study of cytomegalovirus exposure and HLA in healthy donors (TCRdb year 2017). Libraries were constructed by the immunoSEQ multiplex PCR assay. For the multiplex PCR, a mixture combining 60 forward primers for TCR Vbeta segments and 13 reverse primers for TCR Jbeta segments was used. TCRdb mirrors the immuneACCESS table, restricted to in-frame sequences. Some clones are absent from its copies; in checked studies, under half trace to an unresolved V gene, and the reason for the others is unknown. In all, the sample holds over 110,000 clones, and over 75% of those were seen once. The ten largest clones capture approximately 2.4% of the sample. The source material was PBMCs. The receptors shown here come from a male donor in good health and CMV-seronegative.

The genes are TRBV7-8 and TRBJ1-2; 11 positions match TRBD1. CDR1 SGHVS and CDR2 FQNEAQ come from the germline V gene. The junction had 9 bases not matched to a gene; V was cut back by 5 bases and J by 1 base. The CDR3 is made up of 17 amino acids. CDR3 coding DNA: TGTGCCAGCAGCCCCGGGACAGGGGGGGAGGTTAACTATGGCTACACCTTC. It codes for CASSPGTGGEVNYGYTF.

This clone came up once. The CDR3 region has the DNA TGCGCCAGCAGTGAGTGGGCTGCGAACACCGGGGAGCTGTTTTTT. This encodes CASSEWAANTGELFF. The genes are TRBV10-1 and TRBJ2-2; D is uncertain. V dropped 1 base and J dropped 0 bases, with 6 bases sitting between them. Germline loops: CDR1 WNHNN, CDR2 SYGVQD (reference sequence). The CDR3 is made up of 15 amino acids.

The gene calls are TRBV18 and TRBJ2-7; D is uncertain. V was trimmed by 0 bases and J by 1 base, leaving 4 bases between them. The CDR3 is 13 residues long. Germline CDR1 KGHSH, CDR2 LQKENI. CDR3 protein: CASSPPPSYEQYF. CDR3 DNA sequence: TGTGCCAGCTCACCACCCCCGTCCTACGAGCAGTACTTC.

The CDR3 is CASSRQGREQYF. The CDR3 DNA sequence: TGTGCCAGCAGCCGACAGGGGAGGGAGCAGTACTTC. The rearrangement uses TRBV11-1 and TRBJ2-7, with 8 positions matching TRBD1. This CDR3 has 12 residues. The V gene's germline CDR1 is SGHAT and CDR2 FQDESV (reference sequence). J was trimmed by 7 bases and V by 5 bases; bases with no gene match: 4.

V is TRBV11-1 and J is TRBJ2-3; 7 bases agree with TRBD1. CDR3 size: 14 residues. Germline loops: CDR1 SGHAT, CDR2 FQDESV (reference sequence). Losses at the gene ends were 5 bases for V and 3 bases for J; bases not matched to a gene: 5. The DNA of the CDR3 is TGTGCCAGCAGCCCCCGGACAGGAACAGATACGCAGTATTTT. Its translation: CASSPRTGTDTQYF.

The rearrangement uses TRBV11-2 and TRBJ2-1, with 9 bases that match TRBD1. Unmatched junction bases numbered 6, after V lost 4 bases and J lost 5 bases. Germline V gives CDR1 SGHAT, CDR2 FQNNGV. CDR3 length equals 15 residues. The CDR3 DNA reads as TGTGCCAGCAGCTCCGGGACAGGGTGGAACAATGAGCAGTTCTTC. Protein sequence: CASSSGTGWNNEQFF.

The rearrangement joins TRBV4-3 to TRBJ2-5; 10 bases fit TRBD1. This CDR3 is built from 15 residues. Germline V gene sequence: CDR1 LGHNA, CDR2 YSLEER. The trim removed 0 bases at V and 4 bases at J, leaving 2 bases unmatched. CDR3 residues: CASSQETGGSETQYF. The CDR3 DNA sequence: TGCGCCAGCAGCCAAGAGACAGGGGGCTCAGAGACCCAGTACTTC.

The chain uses TRBV30 and TRBJ2-1; 9 bases align to TRBD1. Germline V gives CDR1 GTSNPN, CDR2 SVGIG (reference sequence). CDR3 length: 13 amino acids. Trimming removed 5 bases from V and 6 bases from J; junction bases left unmatched: 5. CDR3 sequence reads: CAWGTGTINEQFF. The CDR3 bases are TGTGCCTGGGGGACAGGGACCATCAATGAGCAGTTCTTC.